One sample yielded the 10 T cell receptor beta chains listed below, sequenced in a study of T cell responses to AZD1222 COVID-19 vaccine. This table comes from immunoSEQ multiplex PCR, and its TCRdb copy is limited to in-frame clones, with some not included. The sample includes approximately 140,000 clones, roughly 90% of them seen just once. Here the sequenced sample was peripheral blood, taken on day 0 of AZD1222 vaccination. Source of these receptors: an adult in good health.

Worth noting for this clone: The sample carries other DNA sequences with the same CDR3. The CDR3 loop reads CASSVGGVSYEQYF. The CDR3, as DNA: TGTGCCAGCAGCGTAGGAGGCGTATCCTACGAGCAGTACTTC. The chain uses TRBV9 and TRBJ2-7; D is unclear. The CDR3 contains 14 residues. Trimming shortened V by 0 bases and J by 1 base, and 8 bases separated the two germline ends. Germline CDR1 reads SGDLS; CDR2 reads YYNGEE.

CDR3 bases: TGCGCCAGCAGGGAGGGAGGGTCTAATGAAAAACTGTTTTTT. Translation gives CASREGGSNEKLFF. V and J are TRBV5-1 and TRBJ1-4; no firm D call. The germline V gene has CDR1 SGHRS and CDR2 YFSETQ. The CDR3 runs 14 residues. Trimming cost V 5 bases and J 3 bases, with 11 bases left between them.

This chain joins TRBV19 and TRBJ2-7; 8 nucleotides agree with TRBD2. The ends lost 4 bases at V and 1 base at J; junction bases unmatched: 6. Germline V lookup: CDR1 LNHDA, CDR2 SQIVND (reference sequence). The CDR3 loop spans 15 amino acids. The chain's CDR3 is CASSREAGESYEQYF. The CDR3, as DNA: TGTGCCAGTAGTAGGGAAGCGGGAGAATCCTACGAGCAGTACTTC. Full variable domain (rest looked up from reference TRBV19 and TRBJ2-7): DGGITQSPKYLFRKEGQNVTLSCEQNLNHDAMYWYRQDPGQGLRLIYYSQIVNDFQKGDIAEGYSVSREKKESFPLTVTSAQKNPTAFYLCASSREAGESYEQYFGPGTRLTVT.

This chain connects TRBV5-6 to TRBJ1-3; TRBD1 might be the D (5 bases). This CDR3 has 15 amino acids. Per germline, CDR1 SGHDT and CDR2 YYEEEE. The ends were cut back, 3 bases at V and 0 bases at J, with 10 bases in the middle. Here the CDR3 DNA reads TGTGCCAGCAGCTCCACCAGGGTCTCTGGAAACACCATATATTTT. This sequence encodes CASSSTRVSGNTIYF. Using reference TRBV5-6 and TRBJ1-3 for the parts outside the CDR3, the full variable domain is DAGVTQSPTHLIKTRGQQVTLRCSPKSGHDTVSWYQQALGQGPQFIFQYYEEEERQRGNFPDRFSGHQFPNYSSELNVNALLLGDSALYLCASSSTRVSGNTIYFGEGSWLTVV.

The rearrangement links TRBV27 to TRBJ2-1; tentatively, D is TRBD2 (5 bases). This CDR3 spans 13 amino acids. The germline V gene has CDR1 MNHEY and CDR2 SMNVEV (reference sequence). Trimming took 8 bases from V and 6 from J, leaving 14 bases between them. The CDR3 nucleotides are TGTGCCAGCGGGAGATGGGATCTCAATGAGCAGTTCTTC. This gives the protein CASGRWDLNEQFF.

The CDR3 spells CATSRDVRRAPGNTIYF. CDR3 DNA: TGTGCCACCAGCAGAGACGTAAGACGCGCTCCCGGAAACACCATATATTTT. The chain has TRBV15 and TRBJ1-3, with unresolved D. The germline gives CDR1 LNHNV, CDR2 YYDKDF (reference sequence). V gave up 0 bases and J gave up 4 bases, with 16 bases separating them. The CDR3 consists of 17 residues.

Points on this clone: The same CDR3 arises from other DNA sequences in this sample as well. The chain employs TRBV6-5 and TRBJ2-5; 7 bases map to TRBD2. CDR3 size: 12 residues. Germline assignment: CDR1 MNHEY and CDR2 SVGAGI. Trimming removed 6 bases from V and 5 bases from J; junction bases left unmatched: 3. This CDR3 reads CASRGGRETQYF. CDR3 nucleotide sequence: TGTGCCAGCAGGGGAGGGAGGGAGACCCAGTACTTC.

The V call is TRBV30, the J call TRBJ2-1, with 10 bases fitting TRBD2. The CDR3 runs 15 residues. Trimming removed 2 bases from V and 4 bases from J; junction bases left unmatched: 5. CDR1 is GTSNPN and CDR2 is SVGIG in the germline V gene (reference sequence). DNA for the CDR3: TGTGCCTGGAGTTTAAGCGGGGGGGCTTACAATGAGCAGTTCTTC. This gives the protein CAWSLSGGAYNEQFF.

In DNA, the CDR3 is TGCGCCAGCAGCCATCCCCAGCCGAACACTGAAGCTTTCTTT. Amino acids: CASSHPQPNTEAFF. This chain uses TRBV4-1 with TRBJ1-1; D call uncertain. The CDR3 has 14 residues. Trimming shortened V by 3 bases and J by 1 base, and 9 bases separated the two germline ends. Per the germline V gene, CDR1 is MGHRA and CDR2 is YSYEKL.

The V and J genes are TRBV2 and TRBJ2-7; 7 nucleotides align to TRBD1. J gave up 2 bases and V 2 bases, and 9 bases lay outside the gene matches. There are 16 residues in the CDR3. The germline V gene encodes CDR1 SNHLY and CDR2 FYNNEI. The CDR3 loop is CASSESGPGGPYEQYF. The CDR3 nucleotides are TGTGCCAGCAGTGAAAGCGGCCCAGGGGGTCCCTACGAGCAGTACTTC.